The present T cell receptor (beta chain) was sequenced within a study of cytotoxic CD8 clonotypes in ibrutinib-treated CLL. About the study: The average sample held around 280,000 productive templates and 87,000 or so productive rearrangements. Study-level points and caveats: Baseline values of clonality outstripped age-matched healthy donors and followed circulating CD8+ T-cell counts. Sampling times, which were not matched between the groups, differed between sustained-remission patients and progressing patients.

The planned depth of sequencing spanned 1 in 200,000 to 1 in 1 million T cells. Using immunoSEQ multiplex PCR, the repertoire was profiled, and TCRdb retains in-frame clones only, with some absent. The table includes over 150,000 clones, around 84% detected once. As to this clone: Its antigen is currently unknown.

The CDR3 has 13 residues. CDR1 is SGHTA and CDR2 is FQGTGA in the germline V gene. Between the trimmed V and J ends, which lost 5 bases and 1 base, there was a span of 8 bases. The clonotype comes from a human donor with chronic lymphocytic leukemia. The material sequenced was PBMCs, taken after 12 months of ibrutinib treatment. The chain joins TRBV7-3 to TRBJ2-5, with TRBD1 as a possible D gene (6 bases). This CDR3 reads CASSRQVQETQYF. CDR3 nucleotides: TGTGCCAGCAGCCGACAGGTCCAAGAGACCCAGTACTTC.